This T cell receptor (beta chain) appears in the sequencing data of a study of response to subunit inactivated influenza vaccine. Study observations and caveats: It was suggested by the authors that few new T cells are recruited by each seasonal influenza vaccination.

This clonotype was picked up many times. What it recognizes is unknown. The germline V gene has CDR1 SGHRS and CDR2 YFSETQ. This CDR3 contains 14 residues. V lost 1 base and J 3 bases, leaving 10 bases between the germline ends. TCRdb recomputed calls from the RT-PCR reads with MiXCR, one row per CDR3 protein. The sample consists of roughly 500,000 distinct CDR3 sequences, about 17% of them appearing once. This sample comprised CD4+ T cells sorted from PBMCs, obtained roughly 24 months after vaccination. The chain carries TRBV5-1 and TRBJ2-5; D unclear. This sequence originates from a man between 45 and 75 years old who received an inactivated influenza vaccine. CDR3 DNA: TGCGCCAGCAGCTTGACCATCACGGAAGAGACCCAGTACTTC. Protein product: CASSLTITEETQYF.